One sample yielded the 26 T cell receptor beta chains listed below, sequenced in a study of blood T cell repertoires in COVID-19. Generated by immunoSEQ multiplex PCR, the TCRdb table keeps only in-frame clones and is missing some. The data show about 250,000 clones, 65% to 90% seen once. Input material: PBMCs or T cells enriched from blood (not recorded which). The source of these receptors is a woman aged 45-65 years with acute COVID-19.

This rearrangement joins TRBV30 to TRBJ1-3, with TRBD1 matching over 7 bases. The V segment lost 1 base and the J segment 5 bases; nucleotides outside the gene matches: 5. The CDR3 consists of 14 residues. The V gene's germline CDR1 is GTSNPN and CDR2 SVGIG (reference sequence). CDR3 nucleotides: TGTGCCTGGAGTGACAGGGGTGGTAGAAACACCATATATTTT. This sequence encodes CAWSDRGGRNTIYF.

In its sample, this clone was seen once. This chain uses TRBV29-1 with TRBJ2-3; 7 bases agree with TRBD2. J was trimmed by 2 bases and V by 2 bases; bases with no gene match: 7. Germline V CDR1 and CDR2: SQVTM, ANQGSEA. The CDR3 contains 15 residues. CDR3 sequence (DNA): TGCAGCGTTGAATCCAGCGGGACCTTCACAGATACGCAGTATTTT. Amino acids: CSVESSGTFTDTQYF.

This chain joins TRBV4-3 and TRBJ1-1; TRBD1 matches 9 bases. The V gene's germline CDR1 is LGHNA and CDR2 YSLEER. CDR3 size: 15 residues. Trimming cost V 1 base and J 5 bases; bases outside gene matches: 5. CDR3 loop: CASSQAQGAQTEAFF. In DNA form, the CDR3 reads TGCGCCAGCAGCCAAGCACAGGGGGCGCAGACTGAAGCTTTCTTT.

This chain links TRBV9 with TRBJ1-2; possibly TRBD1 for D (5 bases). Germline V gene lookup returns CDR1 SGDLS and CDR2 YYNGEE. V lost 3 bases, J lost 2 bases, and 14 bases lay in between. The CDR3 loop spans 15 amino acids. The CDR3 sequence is CASSERPTANYGYTF. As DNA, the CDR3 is TGTGCCAGCAGCGAGCGACCGACAGCGAACTATGGCTACACCTTC.

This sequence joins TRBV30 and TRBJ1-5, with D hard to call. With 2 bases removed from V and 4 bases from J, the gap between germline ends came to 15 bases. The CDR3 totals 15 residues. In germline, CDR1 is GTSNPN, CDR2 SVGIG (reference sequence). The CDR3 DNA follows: TGTGCCTGGAGTATTACGGGATCCCCTAATCAGCCCCAGCATTTT. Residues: CAWSITGSPNQPQHF.

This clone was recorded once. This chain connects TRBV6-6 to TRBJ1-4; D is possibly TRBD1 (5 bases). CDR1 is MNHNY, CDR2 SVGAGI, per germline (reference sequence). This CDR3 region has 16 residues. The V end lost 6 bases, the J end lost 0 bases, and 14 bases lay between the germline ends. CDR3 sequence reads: CASSPGRGATNEKLFF. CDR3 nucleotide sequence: TGTGCCAGCAGCCCCGGTAGGGGTGCAACTAATGAAAAACTGTTTTTT.

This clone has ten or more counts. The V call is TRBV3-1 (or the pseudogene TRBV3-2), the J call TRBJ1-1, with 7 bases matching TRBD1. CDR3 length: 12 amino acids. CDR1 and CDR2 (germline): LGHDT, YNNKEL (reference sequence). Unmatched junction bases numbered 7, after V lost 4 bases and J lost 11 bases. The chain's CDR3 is CASSRNDRDAFF. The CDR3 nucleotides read TGTGCCAGCAGCCGAAATGACAGGGATGCTTTCTTT.

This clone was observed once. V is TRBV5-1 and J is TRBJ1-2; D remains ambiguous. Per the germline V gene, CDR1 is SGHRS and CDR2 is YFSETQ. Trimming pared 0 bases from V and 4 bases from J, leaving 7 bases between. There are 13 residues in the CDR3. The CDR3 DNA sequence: TGCGCCAGCAGCTTGGGGTTCGGCTATGGCTACACCTTC. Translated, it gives CASSLGFGYGYTF. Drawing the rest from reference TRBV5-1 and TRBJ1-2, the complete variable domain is KAGVTQTPRYLIKTRGQQVTLSCSPISGHRSVSWYQQTPGQGLQFLFEYFSETQRNKGNFPGRFSGRQFSNSRSEMNVSTLELGDSALYLCASSLGFGYGYTFGSGTRLTVV.

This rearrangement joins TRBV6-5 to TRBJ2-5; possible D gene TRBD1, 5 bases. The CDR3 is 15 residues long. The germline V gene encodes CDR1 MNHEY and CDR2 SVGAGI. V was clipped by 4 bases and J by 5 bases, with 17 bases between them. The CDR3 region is CASSLKNRKWETQYF. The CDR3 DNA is TGTGCCAGCAGTTTAAAGAACAGGAAGTGGGAGACCCAGTACTTC.

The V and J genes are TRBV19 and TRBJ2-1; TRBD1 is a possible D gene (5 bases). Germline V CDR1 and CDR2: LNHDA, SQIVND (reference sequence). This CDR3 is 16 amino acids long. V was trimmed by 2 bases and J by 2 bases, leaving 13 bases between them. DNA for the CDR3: TGTGCCAGTAGTATAAAGGCGGCAGGGACCTACAATGAGCAGTTCTTC. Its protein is CASSIKAAGTYNEQFF.

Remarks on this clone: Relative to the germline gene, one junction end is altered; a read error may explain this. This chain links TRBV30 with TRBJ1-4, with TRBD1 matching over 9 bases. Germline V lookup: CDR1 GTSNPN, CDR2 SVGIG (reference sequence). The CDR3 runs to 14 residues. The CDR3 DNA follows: TGTGCCTGGAGCGAGGGACAGGGTAATGGAAAACTGTTTTTT. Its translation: CAWSEGQGNGKLFF.

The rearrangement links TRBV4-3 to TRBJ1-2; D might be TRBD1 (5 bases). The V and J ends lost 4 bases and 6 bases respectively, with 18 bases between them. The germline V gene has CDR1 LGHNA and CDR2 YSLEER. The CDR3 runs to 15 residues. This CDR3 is CASSLRGLGRNGYTF. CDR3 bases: TGCGCCAGCAGCCTCCGGGGCCTGGGGAGGAATGGCTACACCTTC.

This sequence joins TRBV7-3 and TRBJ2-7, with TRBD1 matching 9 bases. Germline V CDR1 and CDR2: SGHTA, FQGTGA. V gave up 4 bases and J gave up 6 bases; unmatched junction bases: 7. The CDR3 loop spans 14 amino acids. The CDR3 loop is CASSSQGAVGEQYF. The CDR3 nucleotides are TGTGCCAGCAGCTCACAGGGGGCTGTCGGCGAGCAGTACTTC.

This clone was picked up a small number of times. CDR3 amino acids: CASSQGALRAGGRNEQYF. The CDR3 nucleotides are TGTGCCAGCAGCCAAGGAGCCTTGCGGGCGGGGGGGCGCAACGAGCAGTACTTC. The J gene is TRBJ2-7, the V gene TRBV3-1 (or the pseudogene TRBV3-2), with 9 bases aligning to TRBD2. Germline CDR1 LGHDT, CDR2 YNNKEL (reference sequence). The CDR3 runs to 18 residues. Unmatched junction bases numbered 15, after V lost 1 base and J lost 5 bases.

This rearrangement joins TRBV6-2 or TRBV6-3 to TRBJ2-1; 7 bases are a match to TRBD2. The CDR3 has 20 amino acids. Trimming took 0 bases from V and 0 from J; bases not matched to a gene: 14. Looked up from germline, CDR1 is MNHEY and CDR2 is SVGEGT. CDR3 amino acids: CASSYSSSGPKRRSYNEQFF. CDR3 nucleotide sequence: TGTGCCAGCAGTTACTCGAGTAGCGGGCCAAAAAGACGCTCCTACAATGAGCAGTTCTTC.

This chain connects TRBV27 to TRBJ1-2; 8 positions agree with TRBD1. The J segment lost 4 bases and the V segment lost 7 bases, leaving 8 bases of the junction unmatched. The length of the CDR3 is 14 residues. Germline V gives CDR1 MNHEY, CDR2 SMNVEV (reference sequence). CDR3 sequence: CASKTQGVPYGYTF. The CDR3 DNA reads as TGTGCCAGCAAGACACAGGGGGTCCCCTATGGCTACACCTTC.

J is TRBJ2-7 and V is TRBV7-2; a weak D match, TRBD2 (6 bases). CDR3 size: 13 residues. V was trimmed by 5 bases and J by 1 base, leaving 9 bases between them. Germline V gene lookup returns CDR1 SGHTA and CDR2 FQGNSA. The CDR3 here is CASSRGLSYEQYF. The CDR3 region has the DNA TGTGCCAGCAGCCGGGGACTTTCCTACGAGCAGTACTTC.

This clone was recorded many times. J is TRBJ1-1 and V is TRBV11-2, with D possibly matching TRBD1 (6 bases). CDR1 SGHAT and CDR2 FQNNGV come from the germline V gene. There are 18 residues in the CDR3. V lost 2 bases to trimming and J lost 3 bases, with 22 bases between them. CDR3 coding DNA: TGTGCCAGCAGCTTACCCCGCGGACAGCTTAAAACGGACACTGAAGCTTTCTTT. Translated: CASSLPRGQLKTDTEAFF.

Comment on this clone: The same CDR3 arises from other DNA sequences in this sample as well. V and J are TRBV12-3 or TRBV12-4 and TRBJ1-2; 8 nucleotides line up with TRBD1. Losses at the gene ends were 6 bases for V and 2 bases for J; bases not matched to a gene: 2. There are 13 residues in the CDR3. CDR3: CASSRQGNYGYTF. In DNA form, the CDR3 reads TGTGCCAGCAGCCGACAGGGGAACTATGGCTACACCTTC.

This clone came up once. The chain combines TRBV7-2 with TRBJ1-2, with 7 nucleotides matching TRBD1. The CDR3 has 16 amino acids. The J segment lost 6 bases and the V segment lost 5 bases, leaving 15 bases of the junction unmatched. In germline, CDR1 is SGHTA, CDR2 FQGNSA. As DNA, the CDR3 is TGTGCCAGCAGCCCTAGGACAGGATTGGGGGTGAATGGCTACACCTTC. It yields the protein CASSPRTGLGVNGYTF.

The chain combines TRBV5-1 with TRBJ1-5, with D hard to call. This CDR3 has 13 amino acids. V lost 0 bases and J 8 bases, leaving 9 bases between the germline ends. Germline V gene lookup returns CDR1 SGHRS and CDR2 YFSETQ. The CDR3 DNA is TGCGCCAGCAGCTTGGGAGGCGGAGAGCCCCAGCATTTT. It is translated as CASSLGGGEPQHF. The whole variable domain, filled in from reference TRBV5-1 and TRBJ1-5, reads KAGVTQTPRYLIKTRGQQVTLSCSPISGHRSVSWYQQTPGQGLQFLFEYFSETQRNKGNFPGRFSGRQFSNSRSEMNVSTLELGDSALYLCASSLGGGEPQHFGDGTRLSIL.

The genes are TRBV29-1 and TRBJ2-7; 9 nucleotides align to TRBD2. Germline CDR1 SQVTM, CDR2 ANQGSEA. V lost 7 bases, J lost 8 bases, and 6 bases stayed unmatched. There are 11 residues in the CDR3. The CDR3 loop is CSGRAGGKQYF. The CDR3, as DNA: TGCAGCGGGCGAGCGGGGGGCAAGCAGTACTTC.

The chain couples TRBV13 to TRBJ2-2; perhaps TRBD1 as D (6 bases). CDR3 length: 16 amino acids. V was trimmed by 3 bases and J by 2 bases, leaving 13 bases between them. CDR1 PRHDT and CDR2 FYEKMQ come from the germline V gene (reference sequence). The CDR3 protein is CASSLRQGLNTGELFF. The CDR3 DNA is TGTGCCAGCAGCTTGCGGCAGGGGTTAAACACCGGGGAGCTGTTTTTT.

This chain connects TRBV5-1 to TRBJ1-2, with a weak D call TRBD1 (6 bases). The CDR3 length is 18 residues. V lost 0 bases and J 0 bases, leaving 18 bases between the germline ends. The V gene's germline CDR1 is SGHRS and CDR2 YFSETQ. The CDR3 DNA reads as TGCGCCAGCAGCTTGGCCGGTGGCCAGGGGACCTCTAACTATGGCTACACCTTC. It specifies CASSLAGGQGTSNYGYTF.

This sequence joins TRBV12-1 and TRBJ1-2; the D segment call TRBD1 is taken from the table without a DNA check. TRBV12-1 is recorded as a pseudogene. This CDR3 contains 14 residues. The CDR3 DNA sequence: TGTGCCAGCAGCTTTGAGCCACAGGGATGTGGCTACACCTTC. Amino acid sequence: CASSFEPQGCGYTF.

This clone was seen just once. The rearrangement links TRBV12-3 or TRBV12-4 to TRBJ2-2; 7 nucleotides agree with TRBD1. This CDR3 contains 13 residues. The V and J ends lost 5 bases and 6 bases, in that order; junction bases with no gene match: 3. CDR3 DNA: TGTGCCAGCAGTGACGGGACAGCCGGGGAGCTGTTTTTT. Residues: CASSDGTAGELFF.